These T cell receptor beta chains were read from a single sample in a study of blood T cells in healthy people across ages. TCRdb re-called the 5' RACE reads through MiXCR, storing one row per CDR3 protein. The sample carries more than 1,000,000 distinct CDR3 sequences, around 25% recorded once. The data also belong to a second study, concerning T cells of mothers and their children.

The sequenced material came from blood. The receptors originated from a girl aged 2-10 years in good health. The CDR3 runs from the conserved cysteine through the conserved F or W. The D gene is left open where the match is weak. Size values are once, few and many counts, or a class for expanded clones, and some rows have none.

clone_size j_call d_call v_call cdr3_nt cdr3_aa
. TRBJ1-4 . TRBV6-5 TGTGCCAGCAGTTACTCATGGATCACAGGGGAAAAACTGTTTTTT CASSYSWITGEKLFF
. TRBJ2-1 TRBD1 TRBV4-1 TGCGCCAGCAGCCCCTCGGGACAGGGAGGTGAGCAGTTCTTC CASSPSGQGGEQFF
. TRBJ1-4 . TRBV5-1 TGCGCCAGCAGCCGGGCCGGGACCGAGGGGGAAAAACTGTTTTTT CASSRAGTEGEKLFF
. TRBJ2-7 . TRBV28 TGTGCCAGCACCTTCGGGGGCCACGAGCAGTACTTC CASTFGGHEQYF
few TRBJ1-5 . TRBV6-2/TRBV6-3 TGTGCCAGCAGTCTCCTCCCGGCAGGGAGCAATCAGCCCCAGCATTTT CASSLLPAGSNQPQHF
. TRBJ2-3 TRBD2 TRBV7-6 TGTGCCAGCAGCTTAGAGATCCTAGCGGGTTCTACCGCAGATACGCAGTATTTT CASSLEILAGSTADTQYF
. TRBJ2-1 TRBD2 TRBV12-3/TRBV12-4 TGTGCCATCACGTCGAGAGGCCGGGGGACTACCTACAATGAGCAGTTCTTC CAITSRGRGTTYNEQFF
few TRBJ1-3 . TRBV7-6 TGTGCCAGCAGCCGGGGGGGAAACACCATATATTTT CASSRGGNTIYF
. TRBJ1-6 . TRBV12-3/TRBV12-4 TGTGCCAGCAGGAATAGACGGCTGAATTCACCCCTCCACTTT CASRNRRLNSPLHF
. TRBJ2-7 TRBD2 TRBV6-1 TGTGCCAGCAGTGAATTGTTCGGGGGGGGTCCCTCCTACGAGCAGTACTTC CASSELFGGGPSYEQYF
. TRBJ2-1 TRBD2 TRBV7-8 TGTGCCAGCAGCTCCACGGGACTAGCGGGAGAAGAGGAGCAGTTCTTC CASSSTGLAGEEEQFF